This is a list of T cell receptor beta chains from one sample in a study of blood T cell repertoires in COVID-19. Method: immunoSEQ multiplex PCR; TCRdb's copy keeps in-frame clones and lacks some. The sample carries about 200,000 clones, about 91% recorded once. The specimen sequenced was peripheral blood. Source of these receptors: a man younger than 35 with active or convalescent COVID-19. Both conserved end residues are part of each CDR3. D genes are given only for firm matches. Clone size is shown for a subset of rows, as once, few, many or a class of expanded clone.

-,TRBV11-2,TRBD1,TRBJ1-5,TGTGCCAGCAGCTTGGGACAGGGAGTTGGGCCCCAGCATTTT,CASSLGQGVGPQHF
-,TRBV3-1/TRBV3-2,-,TRBJ1-4,TGTGCCAGCAGCCAAGCGGGTGGGAATGAAAAACTGTTTTTT,CASSQAGGNEKLFF
-,TRBV7-9,TRBD1,TRBJ2-1,TGTGCCAGCAGCCCGGCACAGGGGGGATACAATGAGCAGTTCTTC,CASSPAQGGYNEQFF
few,TRBV27,-,TRBJ1-6,TGTGCCAGCAGTCCTGCCGGTGATAATTCACCCCTCCACTTT,CASSPAGDNSPLHF
-,TRBV19,-,TRBJ2-2,TGTGCCAGTAGTTCAGGGATCACCGGGGAGCTGTTTTTT,CASSSGITGELFF
-,TRBV7-2,-,TRBJ2-3,TGTGCCAGCAGCTTAGATGGGGGGATAGATACGCAGTATTTT,CASSLDGGIDTQYF
-,TRBV5-6,TRBD1,TRBJ2-3,TGTGCCAGCAGCTACGGACAGGCCACAGATACGCAGTATTTT,CASSYGQATDTQYF
-,TRBV7-3,-,TRBJ2-4,TGTGCCAGCAGCTTCGGGGAGGAAAACATTCAGTACTTC,CASSFGEENIQYF
-,TRBV24-1,-,TRBJ1-5,TGTGCCACCAGTGACCGACAGAGCCATCAGCCCCAGCATTTT,CATSDRQSHQPQHF
once,TRBV19,TRBD2,TRBJ2-1,TGTGCCAGTAGTATAGATCACGCTAGCGGGAGATTGAATGAGCAGTTCTTC,CASSIDHASGRLNEQFF
-,TRBV11-2,-,TRBJ2-1,TGTGCCAGCAACCCCTCTGGGGGAGGAGAGCAGTTCTTC,CASNPSGGGEQFF
-,TRBV5-4,TRBD1,TRBJ1-2,TGTGCCAGCAGCTTGGAGGGACAGGTTTACCTCTATGGCTACACCTTC,CASSLEGQVYLYGYTF
-,TRBV9,-,TRBJ1-3,TGTGCCAGCAGCCCACAGGGTGCCTCTGGAAACACCATATATTTT,CASSPQGASGNTIYF
-,TRBV6-2/TRBV6-3,-,TRBJ2-4,TGTGCCAGCAGTCCAGGGGGGAACATTCAGTACTTC,CASSPGGNIQYF